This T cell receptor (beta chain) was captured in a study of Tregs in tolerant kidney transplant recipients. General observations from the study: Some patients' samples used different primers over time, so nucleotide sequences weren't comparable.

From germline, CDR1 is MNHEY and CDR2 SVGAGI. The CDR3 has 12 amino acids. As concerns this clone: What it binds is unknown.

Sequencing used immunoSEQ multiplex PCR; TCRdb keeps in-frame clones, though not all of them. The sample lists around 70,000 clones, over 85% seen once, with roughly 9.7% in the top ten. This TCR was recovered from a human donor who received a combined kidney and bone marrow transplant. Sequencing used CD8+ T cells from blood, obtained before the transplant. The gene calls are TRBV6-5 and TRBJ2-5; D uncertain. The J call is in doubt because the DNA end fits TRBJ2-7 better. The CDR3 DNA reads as TGTGCCAGCAGTGAACTGGGCTACGAGCAGTACTTC. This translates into CASSELGYEQYF.